These 4 T cell receptor beta chains were all obtained from the same sample, sequenced in a study of T cell responses to AZD1222 COVID-19 vaccine. Sequencing used immunoSEQ multiplex PCR; TCRdb keeps in-frame clones, though not all of them. The sample shows more than 100,000 clones, around nine tenths of them seen only once. The sequencing used peripheral blood, collected on day 0 of AZD1222 vaccination. These TCRs come from an adult in good health.

This sequence joins TRBV15 and TRBJ1-2; D gene unclear. This CDR3 contains 13 residues. CDR1 LNHNV and CDR2 YYDKDF come from the germline V gene (reference sequence). Trimming left V 3 bases short and J 4 bases short, with 9 bases between. Written as DNA, the CDR3 is TGTGCCACCAGCAGCCTTGAATTCTATGGCTACACCTTC. It codes for CATSSLEFYGYTF.

The chain uses TRBV18 and TRBJ2-1, with 8 bases that match TRBD1. This CDR3 has 15 amino acids. Germline V gene sequence: CDR1 KGHSH, CDR2 LQKENI. Trimming at V came to 0 bases and at J to 4 bases, leaving 2 bases not matched to a gene. CDR3 amino acids: CASSPPRTGYNEQFF. In DNA, the CDR3 is TGTGCCAGCTCACCACCGCGGACAGGGTACAATGAGCAGTTCTTC.

V usage is TRBV10-3 and J usage is TRBJ2-2, with TRBD2 matching 7 bases. V lost 6 bases, J lost 0 bases, and 4 bases stayed unmatched. The germline V gene has CDR1 ENHRY and CDR2 SYGVKD. The CDR3 extends over 15 amino acids. The CDR3 loop reads CAIRAREANTGELFF. The CDR3 bases are TGTGCCATCAGGGCACGGGAGGCGAACACCGGGGAGCTGTTTTTT.

The chain couples TRBV4-1 to TRBJ1-1, with 7 bases fitting TRBD1. CDR3 length equals 17 residues. Germline CDR1 reads MGHRA; CDR2 reads YSYEKL. V trimming: 0 bases; J trimming: 4 bases; junction bases outside the gene matches: 11. CDR3 coding DNA: TGCGCCAGCAGCCAAGATCCCGCAGGGGGGGGATTCACTGAAGCTTTCTTT. Translated: CASSQDPAGGGFTEAFF.